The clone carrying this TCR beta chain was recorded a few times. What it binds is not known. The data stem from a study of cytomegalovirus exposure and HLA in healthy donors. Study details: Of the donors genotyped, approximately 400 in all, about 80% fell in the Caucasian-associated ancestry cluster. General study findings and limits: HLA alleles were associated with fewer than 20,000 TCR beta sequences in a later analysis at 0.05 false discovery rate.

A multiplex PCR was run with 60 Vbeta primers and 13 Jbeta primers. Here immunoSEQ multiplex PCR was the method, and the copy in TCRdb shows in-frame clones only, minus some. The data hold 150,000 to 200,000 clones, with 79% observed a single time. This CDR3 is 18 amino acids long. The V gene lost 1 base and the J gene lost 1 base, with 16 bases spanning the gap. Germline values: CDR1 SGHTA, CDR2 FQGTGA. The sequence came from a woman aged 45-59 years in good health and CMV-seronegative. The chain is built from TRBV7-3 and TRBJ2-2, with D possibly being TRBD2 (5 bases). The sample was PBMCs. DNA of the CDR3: TGTGCCAGCAGCTTAATGGGGAGAGGGCAGCGGAACACCGGGGAGCTGTTTTTT. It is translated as CASSLMGRGQRNTGELFF.